A selection of T cell receptor beta chains follows, all from one sample in a study of early T cells in non-severe SARS-CoV-2 infection. TCRdb re-called the 5' RACE reads through MiXCR, storing one row per CDR3 protein. This table holds 35,000 to 50,000 distinct CDR3 sequences, approximately 7.1% found once. Input material: whole blood. All receptors come from an adult who was a healthcare worker with PCR-confirmed SARS-CoV-2 infection or an uninfected control (not recorded which). Both conserved end residues are part of each CDR3. D genes are given only for firm matches. Part of the rows lack a size; the others show once, few, many or a class for expanded clones.

V	J	size	D	DNA	CDR3
TRBV13	TRBJ1-6	many	NA	TGTGCCAGCAGCTTGGCAGGGAGGAATTCACCCCTCCACTTT	CASSLAGRNSPLHF
TRBV4-2	TRBJ1-4	few	NA	TGTGCCAGCAGCTATTTATACAGAGGATCTAATGAAAAACTGTTTTTT	CASSYLYRGSNEKLFF
TRBV4-2	TRBJ2-7	many	NA	TGTGCCAGCAGCCAAGTTCGGGGATACGAGCAGTACTTC	CASSQVRGYEQYF
TRBV3-1	TRBJ2-1	few	NA	TGTGCCAGCAGCCAAGGGCTCAGGGGATGTTTCTTC	CASSQGLRGCFF
TRBV25-1	TRBJ2-5	many	NA	TGTGCCAGCACCCCCGCGGGACACCAAGAGACCCAGTACTTC	CASTPAGHQETQYF
TRBV10-3	TRBJ2-7	many	TRBD1	TGTGCCATCACCGGTACAGGGGGCCAAAACCCCTACGAGCAGTACTTC	CAITGTGGQNPYEQYF
TRBV9	TRBJ2-3	few	NA	TGTGCCAGCAGCGTAGAGTGGGCAGATACGCAGTATTTT	CASSVEWADTQYF
TRBV4-1	TRBJ2-7	few	NA	TGCGCCAGCAGCCAAGGGACGGGCCTCTACGAGCAGTACTTC	CASSQGTGLYEQYF
TRBV11-2	TRBJ2-3	NA	TRBD2	TGTGCCAGCAGCCAGTTAGCGGGGAATACAGATACGCAGTATTTT	CASSQLAGNTDTQYF
TRBV29-1	TRBJ2-1	NA	TRBD1	TGCAGCGGTGTCAACAGGGGCTCCTACAATGAGCAGTTCTTC	CSGVNRGSYNEQFF
TRBV6-2/TRBV6-3	TRBJ1-5	NA	TRBD1	TGTGCCAGCAGTTACTTCGGACAGGGAAATCAGCCCCAGCATTTT	CASSYFGQGNQPQHF
TRBV7-7	TRBJ2-3	many	NA	TGTGCTAGCAGCCCAGGACTGCTGGATACGCAGTATTTT	CASSPGLLDTQYF
TRBV3-1	TRBJ2-2	many	TRBD2	TGTGCCAGCAGCCTTAGCGGGGGTGACGGGGAGCTGTTTTTT	CASSLSGGDGELFF
TRBV7-7	TRBJ2-3	NA	NA	TGTGCCAGCAGCTTAGGGGTCCTTGATACGCAGTATTTT	CASSLGVLDTQYF
TRBV12-3/TRBV12-4	TRBJ2-1	few	NA	TGTGCCAGCAGCCACAGGAGGGGTGAGCAGTTCTTC	CASSHRRGEQFF
TRBV6-2/TRBV6-3	TRBJ2-5	NA	NA	TGTGCCAGCAGAGTACCGGGACGAGGGGAGACCCAGTACTTC	CASRVPGRGETQYF
TRBV9	TRBJ1-1	few	TRBD1	TGTGCCAGCAGCGTAGAAGGGACAGTGAACACTGAAGCTTTCTTT	CASSVEGTVNTEAFF
TRBV14	TRBJ2-7	NA	NA	TGTGCCAGCAGCCAGCGGACTATCTACGAGCAGTACTTC	CASSQRTIYEQYF
TRBV5-3	TRBJ2-7	NA	NA	TGTGCCAGGGTTCGGGCAGGCACCTACGAGCAGTACTTC	CARVRAGTYEQYF
TRBV12-3/TRBV12-4	TRBJ1-5	few	NA	TGTGCCAGCAGTTTTCAGGGAATGGATCAGCCCCAGCATTTT	CASSFQGMDQPQHF
TRBV19	TRBJ1-6	NA	TRBD1	TGTGCCACTACAATCGGGACAGGGGCTTCACCCCTCCACTTT	CATTIGTGASPLHF
TRBV12-3/TRBV12-4	TRBJ1-1	many	NA	TGTGCCAGCAGTTTTGGTGGACAGTTGAACACTGAAGCTTTCTTT	CASSFGGQLNTEAFF
TRBV3-1	TRBJ1-6	NA	NA	TGTGCCAGCAGCCAAGAGGAGGGATATAATTCACCCCTCCACTTT	CASSQEEGYNSPLHF
TRBV12-3/TRBV12-4	TRBJ1-2	once	NA	TGTGCCAGCAGTTTAGCGCGAAAGGGCTTTACGGCTAACTATGGCTACACCTTC	CASSLARKGFTANYGYTF
TRBV5-5	TRBJ2-7	few	NA	TGTGCCAGCACCCTGGGGGTTGGGGAGCAGTACTTC	CASTLGVGEQYF
TRBV10-1	TRBJ1-6	NA	NA	TGCGCCAGGATTCGCCGGGACGGAAATTCACCCCTCCACTTT	CARIRRDGNSPLHF
TRBV29-1	TRBJ2-3	NA	TRBD2	TGCAGCGTTGACGGGGGGGCGTTTGGCACAGATACGCAGTATTTT	CSVDGGAFGTDTQYF
TRBV7-9	TRBJ2-2	NA	NA	TGTGCCAGCACCCTGAGGGGCACCGGGGAGCTGTTTTTT	CASTLRGTGELFF
TRBV5-1	TRBJ2-6	NA	NA	TGCGCCAGCAGCCAGATCTCACAAACGGACGGAAAAGCTGGGGCCAACGTCCTGACTTTC	CASSQISQTDGKAGANVLTF
TRBV6-1	TRBJ1-3	few	NA	TGTGCCAGCGATATCGCATCTGGAAACACCATATATTTT	CASDIASGNTIYF
TRBV7-2	TRBJ2-1	few	NA	TGTGCCAGCAGCACCGCTCTTTACACGAGCTCCTACAATGAGCAGTTCTTC	CASSTALYTSSYNEQFF
TRBV7-3	TRBJ2-2	NA	NA	TGTGCCAGCAGCCAGGGACCCAAAAACACCGGGGAGCTGTTTTTT	CASSQGPKNTGELFF
TRBV9	TRBJ1-1	many	NA	TGTGCCAGCAGCACCCTACCGACAGGCTGGGGGGTCACTGAAGCTTTCTTT	CASSTLPTGWGVTEAFF
TRBV15	TRBJ2-3	NA	TRBD1	TGTGCCACCAGCAGAGATCGGGGACAGGGGGGAGATACGCAGTATTTT	CATSRDRGQGGDTQYF
TRBV7-9	TRBJ2-1	few	NA	TGTGCCAACGGCAATGGCGGGGGCGGTGAGCAGTTCTTC	CANGNGGGGEQFF
TRBV19	TRBJ2-3	few	NA	TGTGCCAGTAGTACCCTAGGTCCAGATACGCAGTATTTT	CASSTLGPDTQYF
TRBV5-1	TRBJ1-5	few	NA	TGCGCCAGCAGCTTGGCGGGGGCTGGCAATCAGCCCCAGCATTTT	CASSLAGAGNQPQHF
TRBV7-2	TRBJ2-3	many	TRBD2	TGTGCCAGCAGCCAGAGGGGACTAGCAACAGATACGCAGTATTTT	CASSQRGLATDTQYF
TRBV7-6	TRBJ1-1	many	NA	TGTGCCAGCAGCTTAAAGGTGAACACTGAAGCTTTCTTT	CASSLKVNTEAFF
TRBV4-1	TRBJ1-4	NA	TRBD1	TGCGCCAGCAGCCCTCTGACAGGGGAGGAAGAAAAACTGTTTTTT	CASSPLTGEEEKLFF
TRBV4-2	TRBJ1-1	many	TRBD1	TGTGCCAGCAGCCGGACAGGGGTGAACACTGAAGCTTTCTTT	CASSRTGVNTEAFF
TRBV12-3/TRBV12-4	TRBJ2-3	few	NA	TGTGCCAGCAGTTTGTGGCAGGGCACAGATACGCAGTATTTT	CASSLWQGTDTQYF
TRBV5-1	TRBJ1-2	few	TRBD1	TGCGCCAGCAGCTCGTCCGGGACAGAGGGCTATGGCTACACCTTC	CASSSSGTEGYGYTF
TRBV7-9	TRBJ2-2	many	TRBD1	TGTGCCAGCAGCTTAGCCGACAGGGCCCCAGCCACCGGGGAGCTGTTTTTT	CASSLADRAPATGELFF
TRBV2	TRBJ2-1	NA	TRBD1	TGTGCCAGCAGTGTGTCAGCAATAGGGGGCCTTGGGGAGCAGTTCTTC	CASSVSAIGGLGEQFF
TRBV29-1	TRBJ2-5	few	TRBD2	TGCAGCGCCTCAATAACTAGCGACCAAGAGACCCAGTACTTC	CSASITSDQETQYF
TRBV10-3	TRBJ2-7	few	NA	TGTGCCATCAGTGATCCACGGGACAACTCCTACGAGCAGTACTTC	CAISDPRDNSYEQYF
TRBV10-3	TRBJ2-7	NA	NA	TGTGCCACCACCCGGGGGCGAACCTACGAGCAGTACTTC	CATTRGRTYEQYF
TRBV5-5	TRBJ2-5	many	NA	TGTGCCAGCAGCTTGGGCAGCCAAGAGACCCAGTACTTC	CASSLGSQETQYF
TRBV2	TRBJ2-1	few	NA	TGTGCCAGCAGTCCCTCAGGTGGCCGGACGGATGAGCAGTTCTTC	CASSPSGGRTDEQFF
TRBV20-1	TRBJ2-1	many	TRBD2	TGCAGTGCTAGGCCTATCCTAGCGGGGGGGTACAATGAGCAGTTCTTC	CSARPILAGGYNEQFF
TRBV4-3	TRBJ2-3	few	TRBD1	TGCGCCAGCAGCCAAATAGGACAGGCTCCAGATACGCAGTATTTT	CASSQIGQAPDTQYF
TRBV20-1	TRBJ1-6	many	NA	TGCAGTGCTAGAGTGGGCGCCCCGGGTTCACCCCTCCACTTT	CSARVGAPGSPLHF
TRBV12-3/TRBV12-4	TRBJ2-1	medium-sized	NA	TGTGCCAGCAGTTTACTTTTCGAGCAGTTCTTC	CASSLLFEQFF
TRBV7-8	TRBJ2-1	many	NA	TGTGCCAGCAGCGTCAGGACCTTCTCCTACAATGAGCAGTTCTTC	CASSVRTFSYNEQFF